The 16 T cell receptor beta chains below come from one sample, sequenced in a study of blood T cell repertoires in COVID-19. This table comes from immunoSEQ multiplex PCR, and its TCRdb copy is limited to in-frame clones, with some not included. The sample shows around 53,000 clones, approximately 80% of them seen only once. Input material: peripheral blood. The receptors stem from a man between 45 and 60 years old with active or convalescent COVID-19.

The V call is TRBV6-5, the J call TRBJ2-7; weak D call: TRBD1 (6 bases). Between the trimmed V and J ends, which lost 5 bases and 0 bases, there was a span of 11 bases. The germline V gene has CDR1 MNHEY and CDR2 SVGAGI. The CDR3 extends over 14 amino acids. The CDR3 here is CASSLNRASYEQYF. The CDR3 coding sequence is TGTGCCAGCAGTCTAAACAGGGCCTCCTACGAGCAGTACTTC.

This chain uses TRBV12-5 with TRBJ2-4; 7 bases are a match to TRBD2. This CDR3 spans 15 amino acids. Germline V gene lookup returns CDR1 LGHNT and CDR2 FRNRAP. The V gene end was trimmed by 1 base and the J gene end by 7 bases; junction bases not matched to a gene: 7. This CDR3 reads CASGLGLADPNIQYF. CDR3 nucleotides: TGTGCTAGTGGTTTGGGGCTAGCGGACCCCAACATTCAGTACTTC.

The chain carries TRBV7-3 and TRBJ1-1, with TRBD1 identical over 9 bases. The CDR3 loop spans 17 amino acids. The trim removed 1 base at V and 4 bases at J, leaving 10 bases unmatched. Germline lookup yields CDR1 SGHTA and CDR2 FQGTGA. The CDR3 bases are TGTGCCAGCAGCTTAAAAATCGGGACAGGGTTGGGCACTGAAGCTTTCTTT. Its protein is CASSLKIGTGLGTEAFF.

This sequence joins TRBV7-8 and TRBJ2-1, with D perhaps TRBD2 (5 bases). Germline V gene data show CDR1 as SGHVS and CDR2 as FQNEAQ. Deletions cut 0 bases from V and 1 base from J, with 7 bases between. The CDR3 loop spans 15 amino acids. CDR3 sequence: CASSLAGESYNEQFF. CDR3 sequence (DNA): TGTGCCAGCAGCTTAGCGGGAGAATCCTACAATGAGCAGTTCTTC.

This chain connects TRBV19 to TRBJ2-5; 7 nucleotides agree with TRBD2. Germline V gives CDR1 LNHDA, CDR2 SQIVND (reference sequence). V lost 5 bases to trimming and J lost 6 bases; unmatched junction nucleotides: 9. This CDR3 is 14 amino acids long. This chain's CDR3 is CASSLTGGKQTQYF. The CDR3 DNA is TGTGCCAGTAGTTTGACGGGGGGAAAACAGACCCAGTACTTC.

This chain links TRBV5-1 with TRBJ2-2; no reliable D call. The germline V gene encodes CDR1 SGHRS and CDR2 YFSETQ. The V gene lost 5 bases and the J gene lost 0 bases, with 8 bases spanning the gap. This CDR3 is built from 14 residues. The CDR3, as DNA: TGCGCCAGCAGGATTACAGCGAACACCGGGGAGCTGTTTTTT. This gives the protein CASRITANTGELFF.

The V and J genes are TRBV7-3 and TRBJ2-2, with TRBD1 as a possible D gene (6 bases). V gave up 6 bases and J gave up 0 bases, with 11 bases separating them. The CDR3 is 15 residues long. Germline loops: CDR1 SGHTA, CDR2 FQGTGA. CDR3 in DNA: TGTGCCAGCAGAGAGACAGGAGCGAACACCGGGGAGCTGTTTTTT. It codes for CASRETGANTGELFF.

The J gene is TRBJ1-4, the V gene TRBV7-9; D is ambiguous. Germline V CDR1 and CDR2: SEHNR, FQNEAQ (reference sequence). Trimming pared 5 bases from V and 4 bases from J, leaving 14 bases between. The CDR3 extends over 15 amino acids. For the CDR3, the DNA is TGTGCCAGCAGCCCTTTAGACGGGAATAATGAAAAACTGTTTTTT. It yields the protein CASSPLDGNNEKLFF.

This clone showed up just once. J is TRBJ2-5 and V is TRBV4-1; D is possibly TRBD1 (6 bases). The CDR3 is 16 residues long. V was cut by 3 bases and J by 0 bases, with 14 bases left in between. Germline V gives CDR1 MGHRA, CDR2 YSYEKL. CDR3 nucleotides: TGCGCCAGCAGCCAGGTGGGACACCTGTACCAAGAGACCCAGTACTTC. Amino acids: CASSQVGHLYQETQYF.

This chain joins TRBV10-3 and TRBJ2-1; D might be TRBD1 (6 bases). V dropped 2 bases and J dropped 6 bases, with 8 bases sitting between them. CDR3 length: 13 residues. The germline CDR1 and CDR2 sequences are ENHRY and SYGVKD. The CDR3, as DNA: TGTGCCATCAGTGAGCAACAGGGCAATGAGCAGTTCTTC. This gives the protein CAISEQQGNEQFF.

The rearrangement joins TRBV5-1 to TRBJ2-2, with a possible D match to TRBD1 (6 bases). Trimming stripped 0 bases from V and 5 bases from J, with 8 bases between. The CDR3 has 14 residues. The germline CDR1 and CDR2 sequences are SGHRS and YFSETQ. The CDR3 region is CASSLVTGTGELFF. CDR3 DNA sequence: TGCGCCAGCAGCTTGGTAACAGGGACCGGGGAGCTGTTTTTT.

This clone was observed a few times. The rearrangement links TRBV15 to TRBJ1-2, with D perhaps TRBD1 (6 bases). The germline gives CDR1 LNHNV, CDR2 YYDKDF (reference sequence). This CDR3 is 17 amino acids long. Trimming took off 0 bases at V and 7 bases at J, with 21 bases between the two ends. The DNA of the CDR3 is TGTGCCACCAGCAGAGAACAGGGACGGGGCCCTCCTGGTGGCTACACCTTC. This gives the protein CATSREQGRGPPGGYTF.

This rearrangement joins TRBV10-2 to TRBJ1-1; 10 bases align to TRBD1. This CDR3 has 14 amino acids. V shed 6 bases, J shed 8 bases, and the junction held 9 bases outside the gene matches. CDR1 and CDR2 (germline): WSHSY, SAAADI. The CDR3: CASRNTPGQGEAFF. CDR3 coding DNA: TGCGCCAGCAGGAACACTCCGGGACAGGGGGAAGCTTTCTTT.

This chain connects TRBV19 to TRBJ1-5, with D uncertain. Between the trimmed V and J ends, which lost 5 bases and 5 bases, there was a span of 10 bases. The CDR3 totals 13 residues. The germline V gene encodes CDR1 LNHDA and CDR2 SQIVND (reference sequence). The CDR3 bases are TGTGCCAGTAGTCCCGGTCTTTATCAGCCCCAGCATTTT. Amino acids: CASSPGLYQPQHF.

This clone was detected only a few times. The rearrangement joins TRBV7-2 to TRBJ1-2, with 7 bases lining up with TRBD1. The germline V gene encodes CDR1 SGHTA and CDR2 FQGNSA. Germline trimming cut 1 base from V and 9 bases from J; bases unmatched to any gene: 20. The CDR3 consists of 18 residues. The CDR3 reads CASSLGRDSPVGRYSYTF. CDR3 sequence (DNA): TGTGCCAGCAGCTTAGGAAGGGACAGTCCCGTTGGTAGGTATAGCTACACCTTC.

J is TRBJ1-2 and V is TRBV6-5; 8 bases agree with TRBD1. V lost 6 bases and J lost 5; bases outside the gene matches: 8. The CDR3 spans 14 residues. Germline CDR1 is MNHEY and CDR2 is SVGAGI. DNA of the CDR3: TGTGCCAGCAGCGGACAGGGTTCGGGGTATGGCTACACCTTC. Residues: CASSGQGSGYGYTF.